This T cell receptor beta chain came from a study of blood T cell repertoires in COVID-19. Study as a whole: Acute and convalescent COVID-19 specimens originated in the United States, Italy and Spain. Nucleic acid was either cDNA or gDNA, and it came from T cells, B-cell-depleted T cells, or PBMCs.

In the source study's methods: Scientists estimated how many nucleated cells there were by amplifying reference gene primers. Assay used: immunoSEQ multiplex PCR; TCRdb lists only in-frame clones, some missing. The DNA gave D and trimming, while V, J and clone size come from that table. The data hold about 140,000 clones, with approximately 83% observed a single time. The germline gives CDR1 SNHLY, CDR2 FYNNEI. The CDR3 consists of 13 residues. Deletions cut 7 bases from V and 0 bases from J, with 10 bases between. The rearrangement joins TRBV2 to TRBJ2-7; D is ambiguous. The clonotype comes from a human donor in a cohort sampled during active COVID-19. The sample consisted of peripheral blood. CDR3 residues: CASNTVSSYEQYF. The CDR3 nucleotides read TGTGCCAGCAATACGGTGAGCTCCTACGAGCAGTACTTC.